One and the same sample provided the 18 T cell receptor beta chains below, sequenced in a study of T cell clonality in common variable immunodeficiency. Profiled with immunoSEQ multiplex PCR; TCRdb holds only in-frame clones, not every one. Altogether about 47,000 clones were found in the sample, and no singletons occur. The material sequenced was peripheral blood mononuclear cells. These receptors originate from a person aged 18 to 75 in good health.

This clone was counted many times. From the germline J gene comes the end of the CDR3, since the read stops 3 residues before it. This chain links TRBV23-1 with TRBJ1-1; no clear D gene. TRBV23-1 is recorded as an ORF, its role being uncertain. CDR3 length equals 14 residues. The V end was cut by 6 bases, the J end by 4 bases, with 15 bases between. This CDR3 is CASRGPEYGTEAFF. The covered CDR3 bases are TGCGCCAGCAGGGGCCCGGAGTACGGCACTGAA.

This clone was counted many times. The DNA ends 3 residues before the CDR3 does, and the rest of the CDR3 is filled in from the germline J gene. This chain joins TRBV19 and TRBJ2-2; possibly TRBD1 for D (5 bases). Looked up from germline, CDR1 is LNHDA and CDR2 is SQIVND (reference sequence). The CDR3 runs 16 residues. Trimming removed 6 bases from V and 6 bases from J, with 20 bases in between. Here the CDR3 reads CASRLGVRAVSGELFF. CDR3 DNA (partial): TGTGCCAGTAGACTGGGCGTCAGGGCCGTATCCGGGGAG.

The table lists this clone with many counts. The missing CDR3 end, 3 residues past where the read stops, is filled in from the germline J gene. This sequence joins TRBV9 and TRBJ2-3; 13 bases align to TRBD2. Germline CDR1 SGDLS, CDR2 YYNGEE. V shed 0 bases, J shed 5 bases, and the junction held 0 bases outside the gene matches. This CDR3 comprises 15 residues. CDR3 DNA, as far as it was read: TGTGCCAGCAGCGTAGGGACTAGCGGGGGAGATACG. Translation: CASSVGTSGGDT. The entire CDR3 is CASSVGTSGGDTQYF.

This clone occurred a few times. At one end the junction does not follow the germline gene, possibly because of a read error. The CDR3 extends 3 residues past the end of the read, so its final part is completed from the germline J gene. V is TRBV5-1 and J is TRBJ2-1; D is tentatively TRBD1 or TRBD2 (5 bases each). Germline-derived CDR1 and CDR2 are SGHRS and YFSETQ. The CDR3 consists of 14 residues. CDR3 bases read: TGCGCCTGCAGCTTGGGGGAGAGTAGCGATGAG. Protein: CACSLGESSDE. The entire CDR3 is CACSLGESSDEQFF.

For this clone: The read ends 3 residues shy of where the CDR3 ends; the end is completed using the germline J gene. The chain links TRBV7-2 to TRBJ1-3; D is unclear. The CDR3 sequence is 13 residues long. V was cut by 4 bases and J by 0 bases, with 4 bases left in between. Germline lookup yields CDR1 SGHTA and CDR2 FQGNSA. The CDR3 spells CASSSGSGNTIYF. CDR3 DNA (partial): TGTGCCAGCAGCTCAGGCTCTGGAAACACC.

Only a few counts were recorded for this clone. The read stops 3 residues short of the end of the CDR3; the missing end is completed from the germline J gene. This chain links TRBV6-4 with TRBJ2-1, with TRBD1 identical over 8 bases. CDR3 length: 15 amino acids. V shed 7 bases and J 9 bases; nucleotides not matched to a gene: 14. Germline lookup yields CDR1 MRHNA and CDR2 SNTAGT. This CDR3 reads CASKSDRGGPGEQFF. The sequenced part of the CDR3 DNA is TGTGCCAGCAAGTCTGACAGGGGTGGGCCGGGTGAG.

This clone has at least ten counts. The sequenced fragment ends 3 residues before the CDR3 boundary, so the rest is inferred from the germline J gene. The chain recombines TRBV7-8 with TRBJ1-1; no firm D call. This CDR3 comprises 13 residues. V was pared by 10 bases and J by 2 bases, with 14 bases between. The germline CDR1 and CDR2 sequences are SGHVS and FQNEAQ. CDR3 sequence: CATLLRVNTEAFF. The DNA read from the CDR3 is TGTGCCACCCTTCTCCGGGTCAACACTGAA.

This clone appeared many times. The observed sequence ends 3 residues before the CDR3 terminus, with the missing tail filled in from the germline J gene. The chain links TRBV7-9 to TRBJ2-2; D might be TRBD2 (5 bases). The V end lost 1 base, the J end lost 4 bases, and 7 bases lay between the germline ends. The CDR3 totals 14 residues. The germline V gene has CDR1 SEHNR and CDR2 FQNEAQ (reference sequence). CDR3 protein: CASSLVRGTGELFF. The DNA read from the CDR3 is TGTGCCAGCAGCTTAGTCCGGGGCACCGGGGAG.

This clone was observed many times. The read is 3 residues too short to cover the CDR3 end, so that end is filled in from the germline J gene. The chain joins TRBV23-1 to TRBJ2-3; 7 positions match TRBD2. TRBV23-1 is sorted into the ORF group, with uncertain function. V lost 11 bases to trimming and J lost 3 bases; unmatched junction nucleotides: 8. This CDR3 is 13 amino acids long. The sequenced CDR3 bases are TGCGCCGTTCCTAGCGGTCGAACAGATACG. Translating it yields CAVPSGRTDT. The full CDR3 reads CAVPSGRTDTQYF.

This clone was observed a few times. The read comes to an end 3 residues before the CDR3 does, leaving the germline J gene to fill in the end. The rearrangement links TRBV18 to TRBJ1-6, with D perhaps TRBD1 (5 bases). The CDR3 has 14 residues. V dropped 2 bases and J dropped 7 bases, with 9 bases sitting between them. The V gene's germline CDR1 is KGHSH and CDR2 LQKENI. CDR3: CASSPETANSPLHF. CDR3 bases read: TGTGCCAGCTCACCAGAGACAGCCAATTCACCC.

This clone was seen ten or more times. Read data end 3 residues before the CDR3 end; the end is taken from the germline J gene. The chain combines TRBV6-4 with TRBJ2-3; D ambiguous. This CDR3 contains 14 residues. V lost 2 bases to trimming and J lost 3 bases, with 9 bases between them. From germline, CDR1 is MRHNA and CDR2 SNTAGT. Here the CDR3 reads CASSDNSPTDTQYF. The covered CDR3 bases are TGTGCCAGCAGTGACAACTCCCCGACAGATACG.

This clone was found a few times. The read finishes 3 residues shy of the CDR3 end, and the germline J gene is used to complete it. The genes are TRBV7-3 and TRBJ1-2, with 9 bases aligning to TRBD1. Germline lookup yields CDR1 SGHTA and CDR2 FQGTGA. CDR3 length: 15 residues. The CDR3 sequence is CASSRGQGTYNDYTF. The sequenced part of the CDR3 DNA is TGTGCCAGCAGCCGGGGACAGGGAACATACAATGAC.

This clone was detected ten times or more. From the germline J gene comes the end of the CDR3, since the read stops 3 residues before it. The chain has TRBV10-1 and TRBJ2-3; D call uncertain. Germline values: CDR1 WNHNN, CDR2 SYGVQD (reference sequence). The CDR3 spans 14 residues. Trimming removed 2 bases at V and 8 bases at J, with 14 bases between. The CDR3 reads CASSEAVRLGTQYF. The sequenced part of the CDR3 DNA is TGCGCCAGCAGTGAGGCGGTTCGGCTTGGTACG.

In its sample, this clone was seen many times. This sample also contains other DNA sequences that code for the same CDR3. The CDR3 loop is CASSGQGGNQPQHF. The CDR3 bases that were read are TGTGCCAGTAGTGGACAGGGAGGGAATCAGCCC. V and J are TRBV19 and TRBJ1-5, with 8 bases that match TRBD1. The read halts 3 residues ahead of the CDR3 end, with the missing end drawn from the germline J gene. The CDR3 has 14 residues. Germline V gene sequence: CDR1 LNHDA, CDR2 SQIVND (reference sequence). V was pared by 5 bases and J by 4 bases, with 4 bases of the junction left unmatched.

This clone was recorded at least ten times. The read ends 3 residues before the CDR3 terminus; that terminus is restored from the germline J gene. The chain combines TRBV19 with TRBJ2-1; D is uncertain. Germline V gene sequence: CDR1 LNHDA, CDR2 SQIVND (reference sequence). V was cut by 6 bases and J by 4 bases, with 10 bases left in between. The CDR3 is made up of 13 amino acids. CDR3 bases read: TGTGCCAGTAGGGCGGTCCTTTACAATGAG. Translating gives CASRAVLYNE. The whole CDR3 reads CASRAVLYNEQFF.

This clone has ten or more counts. Read sequence stops 3 residues before the CDR3 end, and the germline J gene provides the missing end. V gene TRBV10-3 combines with J gene TRBJ2-7; 8 positions match TRBD1. J was trimmed by 6 bases and V by 3 bases; bases with no gene match: 10. CDR1 is ENHRY, CDR2 SYGVKD, per germline. The CDR3 is 15 amino acids. CDR3 region: CAISDHRTGFREQYF. Incomplete CDR3 DNA: TGTGCCATCAGTGATCACCGGACAGGGTTTCGCGAG.

This clone was found many times. CDR3 sequence: CASSHPLGPQETQYF. The part of the CDR3 DNA that was read is TGTGCCAGCAGCCATCCTCTAGGTCCCCAAGAGACC. This chain joins TRBV14 and TRBJ2-5; the D is unclear. The read finishes 3 residues shy of the CDR3 end, and the germline J gene is used to complete it. This CDR3 is 15 amino acids long. Germline loops: CDR1 SGHDN, CDR2 FVKESK. The V and J ends lost 3 bases and 1 base respectively, with 12 bases between them.

The sequenced CDR3 bases are TGTGCCATCAAAGGGGGACTACCGGAGACC. Protein: CAIKGGLPET. The full-length CDR3 reads as CAIKGGLPETQYF. V is TRBV10-3 and J is TRBJ2-5; maybe TRBD2 (7 bases). The read ends 3 residues early relative to the CDR3; the germline J gene fills the gap. V lost 7 bases to trimming and J lost 5 bases, with 14 bases between them. Germline lookup yields CDR1 ENHRY and CDR2 SYGVKD. The CDR3 consists of 13 residues.